This TCR beta chain originates from a study of T cells in Graves' hyperthyroidism and ophthalmopathy. Findings and limits, study-wide: Ophthalmopathy onset followed model prediction by a median roughly 6 months. Stable hyperthyroidism was told apart from ophthalmopathy by a model built on 13 V-J features.

RNA transcripts were the template for amplifying TCR beta CDR3 regions. During a first-round RT-PCR of the TCR CDR3, the HTBI primer set was used. TCRdb analysed the multiplex PCR reads with MiXCR anew, one entry per CDR3 protein. The sample contains 530,000 or so distinct CDR3 sequences, roughly 17% of which appear only once. This CDR3 is built from 15 residues. Germline V gene lookup returns CDR1 SSHAT and CDR2 FNYEAQ (reference sequence). This clonotype was counted between two and nine times. Its antigen is unidentified. Compared with germline, one end of the junction differs, possibly owing to a read error. Ophthalmopathy cases met thresholds of Clinical Activity Score at least 3, NOSPECS grade at least 4 and duration under 3 months. Cells are PBMCs isolated from 10 ml of fresh blood.

Sequenced input: blood. This clonotype was obtained from a woman aged 18-35 years with Graves' ophthalmopathy. The J gene is TRBJ2-1, the V gene TRBV7-7; possibly TRBD1 for D (7 bases). CDR3 sequence (DNA): TGTGCTAGCAGCTTAGCAGGGGGAGCGGGTAATGAGCAGTTCTTC. Residues: CASSLAGGAGNEQFF.